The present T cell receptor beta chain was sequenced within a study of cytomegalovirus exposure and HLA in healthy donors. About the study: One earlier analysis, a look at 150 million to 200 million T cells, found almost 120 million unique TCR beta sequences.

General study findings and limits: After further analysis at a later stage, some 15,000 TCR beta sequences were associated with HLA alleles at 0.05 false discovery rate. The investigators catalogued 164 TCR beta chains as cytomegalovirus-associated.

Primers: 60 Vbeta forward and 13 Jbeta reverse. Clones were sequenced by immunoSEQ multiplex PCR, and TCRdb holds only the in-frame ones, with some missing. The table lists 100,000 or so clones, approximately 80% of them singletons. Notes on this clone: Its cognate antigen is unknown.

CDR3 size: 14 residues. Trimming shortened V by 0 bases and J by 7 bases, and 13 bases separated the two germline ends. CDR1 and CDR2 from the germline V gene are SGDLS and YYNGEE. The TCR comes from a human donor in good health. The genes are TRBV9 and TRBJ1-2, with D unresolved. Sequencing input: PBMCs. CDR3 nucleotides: TGTGCCAGCAGCGTAGCGGCAGGAAAAGGTGGCTACACCTTC. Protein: CASSVAAGKGGYTF.